This TCR beta chain was retrieved from a study of blood T cell repertoires in COVID-19. Study-level background: T cells, B-cell-depleted T cells, or PBMCs provided the cDNA or gDNA that served as material.

Per the original methods: Amplification of reference gene primers was used by the study to estimate nucleated cell counts. Sequenced by immunoSEQ multiplex PCR; TCRdb stores in-frame clones only, minus some. D and trimming were read from the DNA, whereas the V and J calls and clone size are those reported in that table. The sample includes about 220,000 clones, 82% of them seen just once. The V gene's germline CDR1 is SGHVS and CDR2 FQNEAQ. V was pared by 4 bases and J by 5 bases, with 11 bases between. The CDR3 is 13 amino acids. This chain joins TRBV7-8 and TRBJ2-5; D is undetermined. What was sequenced was peripheral blood. The receptor was isolated from a woman in her seventies with COVID-19, enrolled during active disease. CDR3 nucleotides: TGTGCCAGCAGCTATCGACGGGTGGAGACCCAGTACTTC. This codes for CASSYRRVETQYF.